The rows below give T cell receptor beta chains drawn from one sample of a study of blood T cells in healthy people across ages. TCRdb processed the 5' RACE reads anew with MiXCR; each CDR3 protein has one entry. The repertoire holds 920,000 or so distinct CDR3 sequences, with 45% as singletons. The source material was blood. The receptors derive from a woman aged 60 to 75 in good health. CDR3s include the opening cysteine and the closing phenylalanine or tryptophan. D genes are given only for firm matches. Clone size is shown for a subset of rows, as once, few, many or a class of expanded clone.

v_call,j_call,d_call,clone_size,cdr3_nt,cdr3_aa
TRBV2,TRBJ2-7,-,-,TGTGCCAGCGTCTTACGGGAGCAGTACTTC,CASVLREQYF
TRBV6-6,TRBJ1-1,-,few,TGTGCCAGCAGAATCCGGGGCAGGGATAACACTGAAGCTTTCTTT,CASRIRGRDNTEAFF
TRBV29-1,TRBJ2-6,-,many,TGCAGCGTTGCTTCCGTTGGGGAAGGCAACGTCCTGACTTTC,CSVASVGEGNVLTF
TRBV11-2,TRBJ2-7,TRBD2,many,TGTGCCAGCAGTTCGACTAGCGGACCCTACGAGCAGTACTTC,CASSSTSGPYEQYF
TRBV18,TRBJ2-7,TRBD2,few,TGTGCCAGCTCCCAGGGGCTTACTAGCGGGAGCTCCTACGAGCAGTACTTC,CASSQGLTSGSSYEQYF
TRBV6-1,TRBJ1-5,-,-,TGTGCCAGCAGTGAAGGTTTGTTCAATCAGCCCCAGCATTTT,CASSEGLFNQPQHF
TRBV20-1,TRBJ2-1,TRBD2,few,TGCAGTGCCCCTAGCGGGACGAGAAATGAGCAGTTCTTC,CSAPSGTRNEQFF
TRBV27,TRBJ2-5,-,-,TGTGCCAGCTCGAGGGTAGCCGGTGAGCAGTACTTC,CASSRVAGEQYF
TRBV13,TRBJ2-7,-,many,TGTGCCAGCAGCTTGGGCACAAACTACGAGCAGTACTTC,CASSLGTNYEQYF
TRBV10-3,TRBJ1-1,-,-,TGTGCCATCAGTGCGGGCAGAGATCTGAACACTGAAGCTTTCTTT,CAISAGRDLNTEAFF
TRBV20-1,TRBJ2-1,-,-,TGCAGCCCGCGAAAGGCCGGCCAAGAGACCCAGTTCTTC,CSPRKAGQETQFF
TRBV20-1,TRBJ2-7,-,-,TGCAGTGCTAGGTACCGGGACCGTCCCTACGAGCAGTACTTC,CSARYRDRPYEQYF
TRBV20-1,TRBJ2-1,TRBD1,-,TGCAGTGCTAGAGATCCACAGGGGATCTACAAGGAGCAGTTCTTC,CSARDPQGIYKEQFF
TRBV5-1,TRBJ2-7,TRBD2,-,TGCGCCAGCAGCACACGCGGGACTAGCGGGCGAAACTACTACGAGCAGTGCTTC,CASSTRGTSGRNYYEQCF
TRBV14,TRBJ2-4,-,-,TGTGCCAGCAGCTCCCTTGAGGGGGAGGCCAAAAGCATTCAGTACTTC,CASSSLEGEAKSIQYF
TRBV7-6,TRBJ2-1,-,-,TGTGCCAGCAGCCCGACAGTAGCCTACAATGAGCAGTTCTTC,CASSPTVAYNEQFF
TRBV12-3/TRBV12-4,TRBJ2-7,TRBD2,-,TGTGCCAGCAGCCCGAGGAACCTAGCGGGAGGGCTTAACTACGAGCAGTACTTC,CASSPRNLAGGLNYEQYF
TRBV5-1,TRBJ2-1,-,-,TGCGCCAGCAGCCCGACACCTTACAGGATTCGAACCCCCCATGAGCAGTTCTTC,CASSPTPYRIRTPHEQFF
TRBV27,TRBJ2-7,TRBD2,-,TGTGCCAGCAGTCTTGACCGGCGGGAGTCCTACGAGCAGTACTTC,CASSLDRRESYEQYF
TRBV7-9,TRBJ1-2,-,-,TGTGCCAGCACCCTTATGGGGGATGGCTACACCTTC,CASTLMGDGYTF
TRBV20-1,TRBJ2-5,TRBD2,-,TGCAGTGCCCCACTAGCGGGAGAGGGTCAACAACAGTACTTC,CSAPLAGEGQQQYF
TRBV21-1,TRBJ2-5,-,-,TGTGCCAGCAGCAAAAGTGGACTAGCGGTACAAGAGACCCAGTACTTC,CASSKSGLAVQETQYF
TRBV7-3,TRBJ2-1,TRBD2,-,TGTGCCAGCAGCTTAGTTCGAGCGGGAGGCCCCTACAATGAGCAGTTCTTC,CASSLVRAGGPYNEQFF
TRBV7-9,TRBJ2-5,-,-,TGTGCCAGCAGCTTGGGGCCAACGGGAGAGACCCAGTACTTC,CASSLGPTGETQYF
TRBV9,TRBJ2-1,-,-,TGTGCCAGCAGCCCCCGAGTACCCAACAATGAGCAGTTCTTC,CASSPRVPNNEQFF
TRBV30,TRBJ2-1,-,-,TGTGCCTTCGGACACGGGCAGTTCTTC,CAFGHGQFF
TRBV29-1,TRBJ1-4,-,-,TGCAGCGTAGATACCGGGTCTTCGGGTGAAAAACTGTTTTTT,CSVDTGSSGEKLFF
TRBV10-3,TRBJ2-7,TRBD1,few,TGTGCCATCAGTGAGACAGGGGTGGGCGAGCAGTACTTC,CAISETGVGEQYF
TRBV5-1,TRBJ2-6,-,few,TGCGCCAGCAGCTTGGCCCGGCAGGGTCAAGCCCTACGCTCTGGGGCCAACGTCCTGACTTTC,CASSLARQGQALRSGANVLTF
TRBV7-2,TRBJ1-5,-,once,TGTGCCAGCAGCCCGGGGCCAGGAGGTCAGCCCCAGCATTTT,CASSPGPGGQPQHF
TRBV5-1,TRBJ2-1,TRBD2,-,TGCGCCAGCAGCTCGGGACTAGCGGGAGGGTATGAGCAGTTCTTC,CASSSGLAGGYEQFF
TRBV7-2,TRBJ2-5,TRBD1,-,TGTGCCACCAGAAATGACAGGGAAGGAGAGACCCAGTACTTC,CATRNDREGETQYF
TRBV9,TRBJ2-6,-,few,TGTGCCAGCAGCGTAAGGGAGTCGGGGGCCAACGTCCTGACTTTC,CASSVRESGANVLTF
TRBV29-1,TRBJ1-4,-,-,TGCAGCGTTGACACCGGAGGCAAAAAACTGTTTTTT,CSVDTGGKKLFF
TRBV6-6,TRBJ2-1,TRBD2,few,TGTGCCAGCAGTTATGCCAGCGGGAACAATGAGCAGTTCTTC,CASSYASGNNEQFF
TRBV27,TRBJ2-1,TRBD1,once,TGTGCCAGCAGTTCGGGACAGCGCAACAATGAGCAGTTCTTC,CASSSGQRNNEQFF
TRBV30,TRBJ2-7,-,-,TGTGCCTGGAGTGGGACAGTGCGGGCGCACGAGCAGTACTTC,CAWSGTVRAHEQYF
TRBV2,TRBJ2-6,-,-,TGTGCCAGCAGCGAACCCACCTCTGGGGCCAACGTCCTGACTTTC,CASSEPTSGANVLTF
TRBV27,TRBJ2-1,-,few,TGTGCCAGCAGTGAAACCCGACTAAGCGGCACCTACAATGAGCAGTTCTTC,CASSETRLSGTYNEQFF
TRBV15,TRBJ2-5,TRBD2,-,TGTGCCACCAGCAGAGGGGCACTAGCGGGAGAGGATGAGCAGTACTTC,CATSRGALAGEDEQYF
TRBV6-1,TRBJ2-7,TRBD1,few,TGTGCCAGCAGCCCCCGGGACAGGGGCCACGAGCAGTACTTC,CASSPRDRGHEQYF
TRBV6-5,TRBJ2-7,TRBD1,-,TGTGCCAGCAGTTGGGACAGGCGGAACTCCTACGAGCAGTACTTC,CASSWDRRNSYEQYF
TRBV12-3/TRBV12-4,TRBJ1-4,TRBD1,-,TGTGCCAGCAGGTACCTTTCAGGGGGCAGAGAAAAACTGTTTTTT,CASRYLSGGREKLFF
TRBV28,TRBJ2-6,TRBD1,few,TGTGCCAGCAGTCCAACAGGGACAGCTGGGGCCAACGTCCTGACTTTC,CASSPTGTAGANVLTF
TRBV4-2,TRBJ2-3,-,-,TGTGCCAGCAGCCGGGAGCAGTCCGCAGATACGCAGTATTTT,CASSREQSADTQYF
TRBV7-9,TRBJ2-7,-,-,TGTGCCAGCAGCTTTATAGGTGAATACGAGCAGTACTTC,CASSFIGEYEQYF
TRBV6-5,TRBJ2-3,-,few,TGTGCCAGCAGTCTTCGGGAGAAATGGACAGATACGCAGTATTTT,CASSLREKWTDTQYF
TRBV18,TRBJ1-2,TRBD1,many,TGTGCCAGCTCACCACCCACAGGGGCTACAGATGGCTACACCTTC,CASSPPTGATDGYTF